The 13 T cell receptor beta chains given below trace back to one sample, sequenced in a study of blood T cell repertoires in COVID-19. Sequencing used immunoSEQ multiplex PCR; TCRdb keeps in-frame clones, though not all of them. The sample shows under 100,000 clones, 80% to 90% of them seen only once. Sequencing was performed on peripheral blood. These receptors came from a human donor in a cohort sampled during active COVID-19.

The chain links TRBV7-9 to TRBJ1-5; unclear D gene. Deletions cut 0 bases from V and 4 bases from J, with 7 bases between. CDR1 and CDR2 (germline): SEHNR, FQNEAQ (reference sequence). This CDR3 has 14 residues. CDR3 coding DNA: TGTGCCAGCAGCTTAGCGGGAGGGAATCAGCCCCAGCATTTT. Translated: CASSLAGGNQPQHF.

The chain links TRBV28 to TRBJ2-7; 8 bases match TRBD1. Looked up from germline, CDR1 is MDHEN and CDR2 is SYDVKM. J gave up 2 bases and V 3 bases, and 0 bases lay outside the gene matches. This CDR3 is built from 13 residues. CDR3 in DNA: TGTGCCAGCAGTTTGGACAGGGCCTACGAGCAGTACTTC. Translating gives CASSLDRAYEQYF.

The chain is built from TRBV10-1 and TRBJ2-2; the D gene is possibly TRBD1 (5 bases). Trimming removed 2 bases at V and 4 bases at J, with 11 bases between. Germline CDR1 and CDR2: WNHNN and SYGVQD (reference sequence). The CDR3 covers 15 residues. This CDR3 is CASSEDRGGTGELFF. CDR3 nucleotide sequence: TGCGCCAGCAGTGAGGACAGAGGTGGCACCGGGGAGCTGTTTTTT.

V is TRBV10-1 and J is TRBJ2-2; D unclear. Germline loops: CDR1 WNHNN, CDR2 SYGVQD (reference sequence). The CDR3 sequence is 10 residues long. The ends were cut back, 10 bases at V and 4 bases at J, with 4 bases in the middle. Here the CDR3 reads CAMSTGELFF. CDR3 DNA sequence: TGCGCCATGAGCACCGGGGAGCTGTTTTTT.

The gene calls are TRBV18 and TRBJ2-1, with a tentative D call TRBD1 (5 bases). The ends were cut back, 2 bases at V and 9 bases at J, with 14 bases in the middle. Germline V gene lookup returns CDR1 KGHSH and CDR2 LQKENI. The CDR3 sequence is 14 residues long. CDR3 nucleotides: TGTGCCAGCTCACCAGATGCGACAGACCCTGAGCAGTTCTTC. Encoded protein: CASSPDATDPEQFF. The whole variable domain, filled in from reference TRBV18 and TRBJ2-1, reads NAGVMQNPRHLVRRRGQEARLRCSPMKGHSHVYWYRQLPEEGLKFMVYLQKENIIDESGMPKERFSAEFPKEGPSILRIQQVVRGDSAAYFCASSPDATDPEQFFGPGTRLTVL.

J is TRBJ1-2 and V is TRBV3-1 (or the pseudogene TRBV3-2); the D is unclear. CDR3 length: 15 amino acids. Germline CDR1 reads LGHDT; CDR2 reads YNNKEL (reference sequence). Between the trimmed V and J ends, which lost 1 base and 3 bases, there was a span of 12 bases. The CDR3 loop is CASSQGLVGDYGYTF. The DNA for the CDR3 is TGTGCCAGCAGCCAAGGTCTTGTCGGAGACTATGGCTACACCTTC.

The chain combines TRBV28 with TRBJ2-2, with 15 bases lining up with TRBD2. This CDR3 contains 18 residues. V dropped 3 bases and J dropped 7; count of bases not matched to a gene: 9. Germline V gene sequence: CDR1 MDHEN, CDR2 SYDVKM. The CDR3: CASSFFRTSGRAVGELFF. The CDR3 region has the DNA TGTGCCAGCAGTTTTTTTAGGACTAGCGGGAGGGCCGTCGGGGAGCTGTTTTTT.

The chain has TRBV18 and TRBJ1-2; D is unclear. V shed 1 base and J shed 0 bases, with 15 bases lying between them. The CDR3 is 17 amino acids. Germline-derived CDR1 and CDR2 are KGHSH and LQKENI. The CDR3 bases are TGTGCCAGCTCACCACAAGACACAGCCAACTCTAACTATGGCTACACCTTC. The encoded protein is CASSPQDTANSNYGYTF.

The CDR3 loop reads CASSSGGASTEAFF. As DNA, the CDR3 is TGTGCCAGCAGTTCTGGAGGAGCGAGCACTGAAGCTTTCTTT. J is TRBJ1-1 and V is TRBV28; D gene unclear. CDR1 and CDR2 (germline): MDHEN, SYDVKM. Trimming left V 4 bases short and J 4 bases short, with 13 bases between. The CDR3 sequence is 14 residues long.

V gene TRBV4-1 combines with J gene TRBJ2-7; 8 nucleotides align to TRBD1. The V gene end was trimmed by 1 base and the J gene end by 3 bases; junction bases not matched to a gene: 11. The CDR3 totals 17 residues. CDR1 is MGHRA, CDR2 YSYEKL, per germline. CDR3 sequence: CASSQGFAGQGIYEQYF. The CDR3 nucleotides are TGCGCCAGCAGCCAAGGCTTCGCCGGACAGGGTATCTACGAGCAGTACTTC.

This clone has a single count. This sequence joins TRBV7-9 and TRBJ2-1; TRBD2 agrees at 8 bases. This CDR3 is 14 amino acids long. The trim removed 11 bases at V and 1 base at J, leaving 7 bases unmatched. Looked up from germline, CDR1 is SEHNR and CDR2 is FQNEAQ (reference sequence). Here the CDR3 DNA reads TGTGCCGTGGCGGGAGGCAGGTCCTACAATGAGCAGTTCTTC. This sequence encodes CAVAGGRSYNEQFF.

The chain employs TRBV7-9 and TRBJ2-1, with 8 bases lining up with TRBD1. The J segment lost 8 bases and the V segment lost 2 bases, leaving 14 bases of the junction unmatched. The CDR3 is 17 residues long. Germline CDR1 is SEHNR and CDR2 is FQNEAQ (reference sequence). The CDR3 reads CASSLNLGQGGFDEQFF. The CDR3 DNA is TGTGCCAGCAGCTTAAATTTAGGACAGGGAGGATTCGATGAGCAGTTCTTC.

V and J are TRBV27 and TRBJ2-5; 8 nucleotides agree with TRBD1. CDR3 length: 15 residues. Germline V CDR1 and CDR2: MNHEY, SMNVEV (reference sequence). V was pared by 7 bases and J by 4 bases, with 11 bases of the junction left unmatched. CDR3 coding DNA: TGTGCCAGCAACGAGGGAACAGGGGGAGGAGAGACCCAGTACTTC. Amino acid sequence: CASNEGTGGGETQYF.